A single sample is the source of the 30 T cell receptor beta chains below, sequenced in a study of spatial heterogeneity in lung cancer. Noted time point: sample taken at primary tumor resection. Each CDR3 protein is one row after TCRdb ran MiXCR on the 5' RACE reads. The repertoire has tens of thousands of distinct CDR3 sequences, approximately 13% of them found once; the top ten carry 55% to 70%. Sequenced material: PBMCs, taken at surgery. The receptors stem from a male donor with early-stage non-small cell lung cancer.

This clonotype occurred many times. The chain recombines TRBV14 with TRBJ1-1; D unresolved. CDR1 is SGHDN, CDR2 FVKESK, per germline. Trimming took off 1 base at V and 4 bases at J, with 10 bases between the two ends. The CDR3 has 14 residues. The CDR3 nucleotides read TGTGCCAGCAGCCAAGCGGCAAGGAGCACTGAAGCTTTCTTT. Residues: CASSQAARSTEAFF. The variable domain in full, with the rest retrieved from reference TRBV14 and TRBJ1-1, is EAGVTQFPSHSVIEKGQTVTLRCDPISGHDNLYWYRRVMGKEIKFLLHFVKESKQDESGMPNNRFLAERTGGTYSTLKVQPAELEDSGVYFCASSQAARSTEAFFGQGTRLTVV.

The sample holds many counts of this clonotype. V gene TRBV7-9 combines with J gene TRBJ2-5; no clear D gene. Trimming left V 0 bases short and J 2 bases short, with 10 bases between. Germline values: CDR1 SEHNR, CDR2 FQNEAQ (reference sequence). CDR3 length: 15 residues. The CDR3 region is CASSLATGIQETQYF. The CDR3 DNA sequence: TGTGCCAGCAGCTTAGCGACTGGGATACAAGAGACCCAGTACTTC.

The J gene is TRBJ2-1, the V gene TRBV6-2 or TRBV6-3; weak D call: TRBD2 (6 bases). There are 15 residues in the CDR3. Germline values: CDR1 MNHEY, CDR2 SVGEGT. V was clipped by 7 bases and J by 1 base, with 14 bases between them. This chain's CDR3 is CASTLADISYNEQFF. In DNA, the CDR3 is TGTGCCAGCACCTTAGCGGACATTTCCTACAATGAGCAGTTCTTC.

There are many counts of this clonotype. Here the CDR3 reads CSVATSGYEQYF. The CDR3 DNA sequence: TGCAGCGTTGCAACTAGCGGGTACGAGCAGTACTTC. V usage is TRBV29-1 and J usage is TRBJ2-7; 9 bases agree with TRBD2. The V gene end was trimmed by 4 bases and the J gene end by 4 bases; junction bases not matched to a gene: 2. CDR3 length: 12 residues. Per the germline V gene, CDR1 is SQVTM and CDR2 is ANQGSEA.

This clonotype was found many times. The CDR3 nucleotides are TGCAGTGCTAAAACGGGAGAAGAAACTGAAGCTTTCTTT. It is translated as CSAKTGEETEAFF. V usage is TRBV20-1 and J usage is TRBJ1-1; D unresolved. The CDR3 contains 13 residues. Germline assignment: CDR1 DFQATT and CDR2 SNEGSKA (reference sequence). With 4 bases removed from V and 5 bases from J, the gap between germline ends came to 14 bases.

This clonotype was detected only a few times. V and J are TRBV11-1 and TRBJ2-2; D is perhaps TRBD1 (6 bases). Trimming shortened V by 2 bases and J by 5 bases, and 9 bases separated the two germline ends. The CDR3 length is 14 residues. Germline CDR1 is SGHAT and CDR2 is FQDESV (reference sequence). CDR3 protein: CASSLTGSTGELFF. As DNA, the CDR3 is TGTGCCAGCAGCTTAACAGGGAGTACCGGGGAGCTGTTTTTT.

This clonotype was observed many times. The rearrangement joins TRBV28 to TRBJ2-7, with TRBD2 matching over 14 bases. This CDR3 has 16 residues. V dropped 6 bases and J dropped 4; count of bases not matched to a gene: 8. Looked up from germline, CDR1 is MDHEN and CDR2 is SYDVKM. CDR3 sequence reads: CASSSIGLAGGYEQYF. The CDR3 nucleotides are TGTGCCAGCAGCTCGATCGGACTAGCGGGAGGTTACGAGCAGTACTTC.

The V gene is TRBV2, the J gene TRBJ2-2, with D possibly being TRBD1 or TRBD2 (6 bases each). In germline, CDR1 is SNHLY, CDR2 FYNNEI. Trimming stripped 8 bases from V and 7 bases from J, with 11 bases between. The CDR3 sequence is 12 residues long. The CDR3 is CASAQGGGELFF. The CDR3 nucleotides read TGTGCCAGCGCACAGGGAGGCGGGGAGCTGTTTTTT.

The sample holds one count of this clonotype. The chain joins TRBV7-3 to TRBJ1-1; a possible D gene is TRBD1 (5 bases). The CDR3 is made up of 16 amino acids. Trimming took off 6 bases at V and 1 base at J, with 18 bases between the two ends. Germline V CDR1 and CDR2: SGHTA, FQGTGA. The CDR3 protein is CASRASTGIGNTEAFF. Written as DNA, the CDR3 is TGTGCCAGCAGGGCTAGTACAGGTATCGGGAACACTGAAGCTTTCTTT.

V and J are TRBV6-1 and TRBJ2-7, with D hard to call. CDR3 size: 16 residues. CDR1 is MNHNS, CDR2 SASEGT, per germline. V was clipped by 7 bases and J by 3 bases, with 22 bases between them. The CDR3 protein is CASTTFVRDWNYEQYF. The CDR3 DNA follows: TGTGCCAGCACCACGTTTGTCCGAGACTGGAACTACGAGCAGTACTTC.

This clonotype appeared a few times. This chain links TRBV29-1 with TRBJ1-2, with TRBD1 identical over 9 bases. The V and J ends lost 5 bases and 5 bases, in that order; junction bases with no gene match: 3. From germline, CDR1 is SQVTM and CDR2 ANQGSEA. The CDR3 totals 12 residues. The chain's CDR3 is CSVSTGGYGYTF. CDR3 nucleotides: TGCAGCGTTTCGACAGGGGGGTATGGCTACACCTTC.

This clonotype was recorded at least ten times. The rearrangement joins TRBV2 to TRBJ2-5; maybe TRBD2 (5 bases). In germline, CDR1 is SNHLY, CDR2 FYNNEI. With 6 bases removed from V and 2 bases from J, the gap between germline ends came to 7 bases. This CDR3 region has 12 residues. CDR3 amino acids: CASRPGQETQYF. CDR3 DNA sequence: TGTGCCAGCAGACCGGGGCAAGAGACCCAGTACTTC. The full variable domain, in which reference TRBV2 and TRBJ2-5 provide the parts outside the CDR3, is EPEVTQTPSHQVTQMGQEVILRCVPISNHLYFYWYRQILGQKVEFLVSFYNNEISEKSEIFDDQFSVERPDGSNFTLKIRSTKLEDSAMYFCASRPGQETQYFGPGTRLLVL.

The chain combines TRBV6-6 with TRBJ2-7; D possibly corresponds to TRBD2 (5 bases). This CDR3 region has 15 residues. Trimming took off 2 bases at V and 2 bases at J, with 13 bases between the two ends. Looked up from germline, CDR1 is MNHNY and CDR2 is SVGAGI (reference sequence). In nucleotides, the CDR3 is TGTGCCAGCAGTTACCCCCGGGGAGCTACCTACGAGCAGTACTTC. Its protein product is CASSYPRGATYEQYF.

Ten or more counts support this clonotype. The V call is TRBV7-9, the J call TRBJ2-1, with a possible D match to TRBD2 (5 bases). In germline, CDR1 is SEHNR, CDR2 FQNEAQ (reference sequence). This CDR3 is built from 13 residues. V lost 5 bases, J lost 8 bases, and 13 bases lay in between. The CDR3 loop is CASSPEEAYEQFF. The CDR3, as DNA: TGTGCCAGCAGCCCCGAGGAGGCCTATGAGCAGTTCTTC.

This clonotype came up a few times. The rearrangement joins TRBV6-5 to TRBJ1-2, with 7 nucleotides matching TRBD1. The CDR3 consists of 13 residues. Trimming removed 6 bases from V and 3 bases from J; junction bases left unmatched: 4. The V gene's germline CDR1 is MNHEY and CDR2 SVGAGI. The CDR3 nucleotides read TGTGCCAGCAGACACGACAGGGACTATGGCTACACCTTC. Its translation is CASRHDRDYGYTF.

In its sample, this clonotype was seen a few times. The chain uses TRBV7-3 and TRBJ2-1, with 8 bases lining up with TRBD2. The CDR3 spans 15 residues. The V and J ends lost 5 bases and 3 bases, in that order; junction bases with no gene match: 6. Germline V CDR1 and CDR2: SGHTA, FQGTGA. CDR3 DNA: TGTGCCAGCAGCCCCCGGGGGGGTGGCTACAATGAGCAGTTCTTC. Its translation: CASSPRGGGYNEQFF.

V usage is TRBV24-1 and J usage is TRBJ1-5, with TRBD1 identical over 9 bases. This CDR3 spans 14 amino acids. V was clipped by 3 bases and J by 7 bases; unmatched bases: 3. CDR1 is KGHDR and CDR2 is SFDVKD in the germline V gene. The CDR3 region is CATSDGTGGQPQHF. The CDR3 nucleotides read TGTGCCACCAGTGATGGCACAGGGGGCCAGCCCCAGCATTTT.

This clonotype was recorded many times. J is TRBJ2-7 and V is TRBV10-3; TRBD2 matches at 11 bases. Trimming removed 4 bases from V and 5 bases from J; junction bases left unmatched: 4. In germline, CDR1 is ENHRY, CDR2 SYGVKD. The CDR3 spans 14 residues. The CDR3 DNA reads TGTGCCATCAGTGGACTAGCGGGACCCAACGAGCAGTACTTC. As protein: CAISGLAGPNEQYF.

This clonotype was observed many times. This chain connects TRBV7-9 to TRBJ2-7; either TRBD1 or TRBD2 may supply D (6 bases each). This CDR3 has 13 amino acids. Trimming took off 5 bases at V and 5 bases at J, with 13 bases between the two ends. Germline assignment: CDR1 SEHNR and CDR2 FQNEAQ (reference sequence). The CDR3 nucleotides read TGTGCCAGCAGCGATCCGGGGGCTGACGAGCAGTACTTC. Its protein is CASSDPGADEQYF.

This clonotype has a count of ten or more. The rearrangement joins TRBV10-3 to TRBJ2-3; D gene ambiguous. V lost 0 bases and J 2 bases, leaving 9 bases between the germline ends. Looked up from germline, CDR1 is ENHRY and CDR2 is SYGVKD. CDR3 length: 15 residues. The DNA for the CDR3 is TGTGCCATCAGTGAGTCGATTCTTTCCACAGATACGCAGTATTTT. Translated: CAISESILSTDTQYF.

This clonotype was recorded at least ten times. This chain joins TRBV4-1 and TRBJ2-7, with 7 bases lining up with TRBD2. With V trimmed by 0 bases and J by 8 bases, 16 bases remained unmatched. CDR3 length: 17 amino acids. The germline V gene has CDR1 MGHRA and CDR2 YSYEKL. The CDR3 sequence is CASSQDTLLGGSWKQYF. In DNA form, the CDR3 reads TGCGCCAGCAGCCAAGATACGTTATTGGGCGGGAGTTGGAAGCAGTACTTC.

This clonotype showed up just a few times. This sequence joins TRBV11-3 and TRBJ2-2, with 7 bases matching TRBD1. The CDR3 extends over 15 amino acids. After removal of 2 bases from V and 5 bases from J, the junction contained 5 bases not matched to a gene. Germline values: CDR1 SGHNT, CDR2 YENEEA. CDR3 region: CASSLRGRGTGELFF. CDR3 DNA: TGTGCCAGCAGCTTAAGGGGGCGCGGAACCGGGGAGCTGTTTTTT.

This chain joins TRBV6-5 and TRBJ1-1, with D maybe TRBD1 (5 bases). Germline V lookup: CDR1 MNHEY, CDR2 SVGAGI. The CDR3 spans 13 residues. Trimming left V 6 bases short and J 1 base short, with 9 bases between. For the CDR3, the DNA is TGTGCCAGCAGCCCACAGGCGAACACTGAAGCTTTCTTT. It codes for CASSPQANTEAFF.

This clonotype was counted between two and nine times. This chain links TRBV10-3 with TRBJ2-7; D unclear. CDR1 ENHRY and CDR2 SYGVKD come from the germline V gene. This CDR3 is built from 12 residues. V was shortened by 6 bases and J by 11 bases, with 17 bases between the two germline ends. The CDR3 bases are TGTGCCATCAGAGACTTTCGGGCCCCCAAGTACTTC. Residues: CAIRDFRAPKYF.

In this sample, this clonotype turned up a few times. The chain links TRBV20-1 to TRBJ2-7, with 15 nucleotides matching TRBD2. CDR3 size: 17 residues. J was trimmed by 0 bases and V by 3 bases; bases with no gene match: 6. Germline values: CDR1 DFQATT, CDR2 SNEGSKA (reference sequence). This CDR3 is CSASGTSGGIPSYEQYF. CDR3 nucleotide sequence: TGCAGTGCTAGTGGGACTAGCGGGGGGATCCCCTCCTACGAGCAGTACTTC.

The V and J genes are TRBV7-2 and TRBJ1-2; D not certain. Germline CDR1 and CDR2: SGHTA and FQGNSA. V gave up 0 bases and J gave up 4 bases, with 6 bases separating them. CDR3 size: 13 residues. The CDR3 nucleotides read TGTGCCAGCAGCTTAGCAAGCTCCTATGGCTACACCTTC. As protein: CASSLASSYGYTF. Combining the CDR3 with reference TRBV7-2 and TRBJ1-2 gives the whole variable domain GAGVSQSPSNKVTEKGKDVELRCDPISGHTALYWYRQSLGQGLEFLIYFQGNSAPDKSGLPSDRFSAERTGGSVSTLTIQRTQQEDSAVYLCASSLASSYGYTFGSGTRLTVV.

The chain combines TRBV6-6 with TRBJ2-2; no clear D gene. V dropped 6 bases and J dropped 6 bases, with 11 bases sitting between them. The CDR3 consists of 13 residues. CDR1 MNHNY and CDR2 SVGAGI come from the germline V gene (reference sequence). CDR3 coding DNA: TGTGCCAGCAGCGACCCCTCGGCCGGGGAGCTGTTTTTT. As protein: CASSDPSAGELFF.

This clonotype was counted many times. This chain uses TRBV20-1 with TRBJ1-1; D not resolved. Trimming removed 3 bases at V and 3 bases at J, with 11 bases between. The CDR3 has 13 residues. The germline gives CDR1 DFQATT, CDR2 SNEGSKA (reference sequence). The CDR3 DNA reads TGCAGTGCTAGTTGGCAGATAGACACTGAAGCTTTCTTT. Protein sequence: CSASWQIDTEAFF.

This clonotype was counted a few times. The chain recombines TRBV25-1 with TRBJ2-5, with 9 bases matching TRBD2. Per germline, CDR1 MGHDK and CDR2 SYGVNS. CDR3 length equals 15 residues. The V gene end was trimmed by 1 base and the J gene end by 1 base; junction bases not matched to a gene: 1. The CDR3 DNA sequence: TGTGCCAGCAGTGAATCACTAGCGGGCCAAGAGACCCAGTACTTC. Encoded protein: CASSESLAGQETQYF.

The chain has TRBV7-3 and TRBJ2-7; TRBD1 might be the D (6 bases). The germline V and J ends were trimmed by 1 base and 4 bases, with 17 bases remaining between them. In germline, CDR1 is SGHTA, CDR2 FQGTGA. This CDR3 has 16 residues. CDR3 sequence reads: CASSLMAGDLSYEQYF. The CDR3 coding sequence is TGTGCCAGCAGCTTAATGGCAGGGGACCTCTCTTACGAGCAGTACTTC.